This T cell receptor beta chain was recorded in a study of blood T cell repertoires in COVID-19. Study in general: Acute-phase and convalescent COVID-19 samples originated in the United States, Italy and Spain. The cDNA or gDNA used as material had been derived from T cells, B-cell-depleted T cells, or PBMCs.

The V end lost 6 bases, the J end lost 7 bases, and 11 bases lay between the germline ends. CDR1 SGHNT and CDR2 YYREEE come from the germline V gene (reference sequence). This CDR3 has 13 residues. Authors' data handling: Quantification of nucleated cells was approximated via reference gene primer amplification. Libraries were prepared by immunoSEQ multiplex PCR; TCRdb keeps only in-frame clonotypes and omits some of them. V and J calls and clone size follow that table, whereas D and trimming were derived from the DNA. The sample has nearly 300,000 clones, about nine tenths seen once; the top ten hold about 7%.

The rearrangement links TRBV5-4 to TRBJ1-6; D might be TRBD1 (6 bases). The source material was peripheral blood. The clonotype originates from a woman in her twenties or thirties who had recovered from COVID-19. The CDR3 bases are TGTGCCAGCAACAGGGAGCGGAATTCACCCCTCCACTTT. The encoded protein is CASNRERNSPLHF.